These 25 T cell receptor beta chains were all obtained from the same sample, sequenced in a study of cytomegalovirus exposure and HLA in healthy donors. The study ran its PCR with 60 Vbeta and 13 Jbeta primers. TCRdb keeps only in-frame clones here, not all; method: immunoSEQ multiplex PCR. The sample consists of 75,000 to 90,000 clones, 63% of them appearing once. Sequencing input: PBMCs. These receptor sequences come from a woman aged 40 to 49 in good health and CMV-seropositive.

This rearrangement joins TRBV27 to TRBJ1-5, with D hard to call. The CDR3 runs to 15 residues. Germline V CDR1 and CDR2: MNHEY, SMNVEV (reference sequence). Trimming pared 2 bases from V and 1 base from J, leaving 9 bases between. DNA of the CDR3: TGTGCCAGCAGTTTAGGTACGGGGAGCAATCAGCCCCAGCATTTT. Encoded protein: CASSLGTGSNQPQHF.

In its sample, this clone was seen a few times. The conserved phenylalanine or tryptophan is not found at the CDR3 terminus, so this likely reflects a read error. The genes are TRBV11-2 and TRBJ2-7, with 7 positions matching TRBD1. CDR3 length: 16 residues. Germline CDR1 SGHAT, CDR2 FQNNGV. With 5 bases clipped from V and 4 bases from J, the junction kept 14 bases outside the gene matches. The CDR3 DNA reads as TGTGCCAGCAGCGCGGTCTTCGGGACAGAATTTTACGAGCAGTACCTC. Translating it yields CASSAVFGTEFYEQYL.

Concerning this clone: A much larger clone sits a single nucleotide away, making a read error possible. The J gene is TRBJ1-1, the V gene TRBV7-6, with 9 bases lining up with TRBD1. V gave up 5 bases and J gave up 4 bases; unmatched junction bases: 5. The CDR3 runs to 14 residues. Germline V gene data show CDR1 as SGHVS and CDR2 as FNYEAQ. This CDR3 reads CASSPDRGGTEAFF. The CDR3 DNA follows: TGTGCCAGCAGCCCGGACAGGGGTGGCACTGAAGCTTTCTTT.

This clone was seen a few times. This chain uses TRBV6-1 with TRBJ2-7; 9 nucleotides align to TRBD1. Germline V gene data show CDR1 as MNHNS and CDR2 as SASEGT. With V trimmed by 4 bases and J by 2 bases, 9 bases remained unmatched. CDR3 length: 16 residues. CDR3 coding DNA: TGTGCCAGCAGTGTCCGCTGGGACAGGGTCACCTACGAGCAGTACTTC. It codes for CASSVRWDRVTYEQYF.

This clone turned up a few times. CDR3 coding DNA: TGTGCCAGCAGTGCGAGTGGGGGCACTGGAAACACCATATATTTT. Protein product: CASSASGGTGNTIYF. The V and J genes are TRBV2 and TRBJ1-3, with a tentative D call TRBD1 (6 bases). The germline V and J ends were trimmed by 4 bases and 2 bases, with 12 bases remaining between them. The length of the CDR3 is 15 residues. CDR1 SNHLY and CDR2 FYNNEI come from the germline V gene.

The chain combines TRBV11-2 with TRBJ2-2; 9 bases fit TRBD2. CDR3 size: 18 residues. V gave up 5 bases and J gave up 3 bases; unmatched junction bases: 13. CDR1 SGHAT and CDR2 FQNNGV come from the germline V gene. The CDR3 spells CASSSGLAFTPDTGELFF. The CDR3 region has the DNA TGTGCCAGCAGCAGTGGACTAGCGTTTACCCCCGACACCGGGGAGCTGTTTTTT.

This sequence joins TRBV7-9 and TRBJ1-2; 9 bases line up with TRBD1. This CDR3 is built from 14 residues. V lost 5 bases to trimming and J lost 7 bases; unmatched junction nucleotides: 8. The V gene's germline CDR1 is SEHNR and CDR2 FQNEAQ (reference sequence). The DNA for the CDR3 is TGTGCCAGCAGCCCCGGGACAGGGAGATTTGGCTACACCTTC. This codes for CASSPGTGRFGYTF.

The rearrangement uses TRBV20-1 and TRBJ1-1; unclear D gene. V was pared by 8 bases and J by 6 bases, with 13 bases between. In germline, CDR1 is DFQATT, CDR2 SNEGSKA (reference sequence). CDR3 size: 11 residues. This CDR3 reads CSQRSNAEAFF. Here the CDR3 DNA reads TGCAGTCAGCGGTCTAACGCTGAAGCTTTCTTT.

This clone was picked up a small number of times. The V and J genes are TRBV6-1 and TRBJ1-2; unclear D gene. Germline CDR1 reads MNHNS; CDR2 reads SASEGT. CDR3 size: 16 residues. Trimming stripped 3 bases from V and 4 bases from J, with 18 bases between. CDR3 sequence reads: CASSDLSAGSFYGYTF. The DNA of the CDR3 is TGTGCCAGCAGTGATCTCTCGGCGGGTTCCTTCTATGGCTACACCTTC.

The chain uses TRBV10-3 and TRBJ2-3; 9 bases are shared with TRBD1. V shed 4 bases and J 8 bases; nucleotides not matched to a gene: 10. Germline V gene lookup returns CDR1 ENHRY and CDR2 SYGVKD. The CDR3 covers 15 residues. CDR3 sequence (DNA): TGTGCCATCAGTGTCGAACAGGGGGCCCACGCTACGCAGTATTTT. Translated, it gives CAISVEQGAHATQYF.

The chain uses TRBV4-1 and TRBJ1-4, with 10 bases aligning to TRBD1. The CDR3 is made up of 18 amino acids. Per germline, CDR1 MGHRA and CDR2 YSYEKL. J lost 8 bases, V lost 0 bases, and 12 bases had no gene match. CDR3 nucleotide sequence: TGCGCCAGCAGCCAAGATCGGGACAGGGGTTTTTTTTGGGAAAAACTGTTTTTT. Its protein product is CASSQDRDRGFFWEKLFF.

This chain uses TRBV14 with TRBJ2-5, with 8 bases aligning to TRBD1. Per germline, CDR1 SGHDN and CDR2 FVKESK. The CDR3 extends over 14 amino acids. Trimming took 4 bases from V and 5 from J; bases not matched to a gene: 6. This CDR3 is CASSPSHRGETQYF. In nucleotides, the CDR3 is TGTGCCAGCAGCCCTTCTCACAGGGGGGAGACCCAGTACTTC.

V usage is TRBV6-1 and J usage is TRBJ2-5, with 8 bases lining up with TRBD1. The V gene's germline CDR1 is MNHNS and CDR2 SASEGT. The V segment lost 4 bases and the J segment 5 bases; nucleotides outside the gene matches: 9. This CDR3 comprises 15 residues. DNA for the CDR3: TGTGCCAGCAGTGCAATCGACAGGGGATGGGAGACCCAGTACTTC. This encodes CASSAIDRGWETQYF.

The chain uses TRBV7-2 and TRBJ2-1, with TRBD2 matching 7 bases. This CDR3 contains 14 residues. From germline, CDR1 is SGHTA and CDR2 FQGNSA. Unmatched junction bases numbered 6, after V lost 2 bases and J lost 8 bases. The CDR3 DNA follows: TGTGCCAGCAGCTTATCGGGAGGAGACGATGAGCAGTTCTTC. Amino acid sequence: CASSLSGGDDEQFF.

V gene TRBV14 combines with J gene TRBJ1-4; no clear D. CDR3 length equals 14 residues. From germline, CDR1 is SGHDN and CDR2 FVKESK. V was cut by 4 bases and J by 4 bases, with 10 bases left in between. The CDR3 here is CASSPTRFNEKLFF. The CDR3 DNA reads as TGTGCCAGCAGCCCCACGCGATTTAATGAAAAACTGTTTTTT.

The CDR3 is CATSRDPLAGYNEQFF. As DNA, the CDR3 is TGTGCCACCAGCAGAGATCCACTAGCGGGATACAATGAGCAGTTCTTC. The chain is built from TRBV15 and TRBJ2-1, with TRBD2 identical over 10 bases. The J segment lost 4 bases and the V segment lost 0 bases, leaving 3 bases of the junction unmatched. Looked up from germline, CDR1 is LNHNV and CDR2 is YYDKDF (reference sequence). The CDR3 covers 16 residues.

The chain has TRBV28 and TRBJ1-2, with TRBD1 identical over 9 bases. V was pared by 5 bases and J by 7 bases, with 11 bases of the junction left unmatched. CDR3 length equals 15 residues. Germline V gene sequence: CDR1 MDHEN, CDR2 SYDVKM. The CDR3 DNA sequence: TGTGCCAGCAGTCATCGGGACAGGGTGGATTTTGGCTACACCTTC. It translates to CASSHRDRVDFGYTF.

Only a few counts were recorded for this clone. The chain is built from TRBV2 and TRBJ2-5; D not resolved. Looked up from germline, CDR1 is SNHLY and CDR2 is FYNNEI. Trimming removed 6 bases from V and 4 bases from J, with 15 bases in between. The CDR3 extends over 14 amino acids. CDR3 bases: TGTGCCAGCAGCTCGGGTAACCTCAGAGAGACCCAGTACTTC. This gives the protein CASSSGNLRETQYF.

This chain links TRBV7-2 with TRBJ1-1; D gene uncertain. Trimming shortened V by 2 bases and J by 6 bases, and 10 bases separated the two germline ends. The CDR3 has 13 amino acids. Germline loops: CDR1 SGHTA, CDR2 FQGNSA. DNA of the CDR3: TGTGCCAGCAGCTTAATACTGGGAGCTGAAGCTTTCTTT. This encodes CASSLILGAEAFF.

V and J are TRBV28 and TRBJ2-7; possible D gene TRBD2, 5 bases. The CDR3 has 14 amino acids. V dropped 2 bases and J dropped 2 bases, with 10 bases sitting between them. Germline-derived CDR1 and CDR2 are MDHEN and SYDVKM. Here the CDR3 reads CASSLGGQAYEQYF. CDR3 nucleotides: TGTGCCAGCAGTTTAGGAGGCCAGGCCTACGAGCAGTACTTC.

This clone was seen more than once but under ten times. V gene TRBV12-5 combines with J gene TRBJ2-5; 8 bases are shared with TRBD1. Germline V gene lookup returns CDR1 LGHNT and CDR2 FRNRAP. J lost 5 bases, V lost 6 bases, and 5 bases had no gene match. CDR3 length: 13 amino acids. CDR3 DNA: TGTGCTAGTGGCCGTGACAGGGGTGAGACCCAGTACTTC. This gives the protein CASGRDRGETQYF.

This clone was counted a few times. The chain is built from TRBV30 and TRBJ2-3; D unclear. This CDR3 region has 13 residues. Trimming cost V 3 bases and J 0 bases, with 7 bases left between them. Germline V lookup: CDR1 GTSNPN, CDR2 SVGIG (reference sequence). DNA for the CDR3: TGTGCCTGGAGCCGTCCCAGCACAGATACGCAGTATTTT. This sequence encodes CAWSRPSTDTQYF. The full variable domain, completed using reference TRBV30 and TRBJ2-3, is SQTIHQWPATLVQPVGSPLSLECTVEGTSNPNLYWYRQAAGRGLQLLFYSVGIGQISSEVPQNLSASRPQDRQFILSSKKLLLSDSGFYLCAWSRPSTDTQYFGPGTRLTVL.

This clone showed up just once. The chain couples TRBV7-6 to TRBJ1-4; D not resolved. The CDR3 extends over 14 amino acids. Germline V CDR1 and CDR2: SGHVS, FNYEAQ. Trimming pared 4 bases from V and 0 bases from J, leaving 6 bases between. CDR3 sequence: CASSSSATNEKLFF. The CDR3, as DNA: TGTGCCAGCAGCTCGAGTGCAACTAATGAAAAACTGTTTTTT.

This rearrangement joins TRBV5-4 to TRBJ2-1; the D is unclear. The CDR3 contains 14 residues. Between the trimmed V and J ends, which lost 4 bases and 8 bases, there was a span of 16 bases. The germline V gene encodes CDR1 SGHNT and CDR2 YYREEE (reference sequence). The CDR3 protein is CASSVHFESDEQFF. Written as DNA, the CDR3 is TGTGCCAGCAGCGTACACTTTGAGAGCGATGAGCAGTTCTTC.

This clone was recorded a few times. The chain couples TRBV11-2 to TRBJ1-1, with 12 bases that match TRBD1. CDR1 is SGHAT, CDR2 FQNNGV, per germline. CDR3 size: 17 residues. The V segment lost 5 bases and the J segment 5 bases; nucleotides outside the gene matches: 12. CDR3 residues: CASSAGDRGLEKTEAFF. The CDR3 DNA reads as TGTGCCAGCAGCGCGGGGGACAGGGGGCTTGAGAAAACTGAAGCTTTCTTT.